This T cell receptor (beta chain) was found in a study of shared clonotypes between healthy human individuals. As for this clone: No antigen is known for it. At the DNA level, this CDR3 is encoded by other sequences in the same sample as well.

The naive CD8 fraction comprised CD45RO-negative cells positively selected for CCR7 and excluded terminally differentiated effector memory CD45RA+ cells. Among the donors, all were Caucasian adults who lived in Nashville, Tennessee. General study results and limits: On the whole, naive subsets had larger estimated richness than memory subsets had.

Assay used: immunoSEQ multiplex PCR; TCRdb lists only in-frame clones, some missing. The repertoire includes millions of clones, about 95% of them detected once, and 0.9% to 1.3% sits in the top ten. This CDR3 has 12 residues. Germline CDR1 is MNHEY and CDR2 is SMNVEV (reference sequence). The V and J ends lost 6 bases and 4 bases respectively, with 9 bases between them. V gene TRBV27 combines with J gene TRBJ1-1; D perhaps matches TRBD1 (5 bases). Material for sequencing was naive CD8+ T cells sorted from blood. The sequence was collected from a man between 18 and 29 years old in good health. CDR3 DNA sequence: TGTGCCAGCAGCTGGGGGGGCACTGAAGCTTTCTTT. Translated: CASSWGGTEAFF.